In its sample, the clone carrying this T cell receptor (beta chain) was seen a few times. Its specificity is unknown. The germline V gene has CDR1 SGHVS and CDR2 FQNEAQ. The V gene lost 4 bases and the J gene lost 4 bases, with 11 bases spanning the gap. This CDR3 has 14 amino acids. TCRdb analysed the RT-PCR reads with MiXCR anew, one entry per CDR3 protein. The table lists about 480,000 distinct CDR3 sequences, roughly 9.7% of them singletons. These data belong to a study of response to subunit inactivated influenza vaccine. Study results and caveats: Authors suggested that a seasonal influenza vaccination recruits few new T cells each time.

V usage is TRBV7-8 and J usage is TRBJ2-1; no clear D. The sequence was collected from a man aged 50-59 years who received an inactivated influenza vaccine. The sample here was PBMCs from blood, taken roughly 46 days after vaccination. The CDR3: CASSSEASYNEQFF. The CDR3 DNA reads as TGTGCCAGCAGCTCAGAAGCTAGTTACAATGAGCAGTTCTTC.